Each of the 19 T cell receptor beta chains below was sequenced from the same sample in a study of T cell responses to AZD1222 COVID-19 vaccine. Only in-frame clones appear in the TCRdb table, and some are missing; sequencing was by immunoSEQ multiplex PCR. Here the sample spans more than 85,000 clones, about 90% being singletons. This specimen consisted of peripheral blood, obtained on day 0 of AZD1222 vaccination. These receptors came from an adult in good health.

This chain uses TRBV27 with TRBJ1-4, with 8 positions matching TRBD1. The CDR3 sequence is 15 residues long. Germline V gene sequence: CDR1 MNHEY, CDR2 SMNVEV (reference sequence). The J segment lost 5 bases and the V segment lost 7 bases, leaving 9 bases of the junction unmatched. The CDR3 here is CASNSRSGGNEKLFF. The CDR3 DNA is TGTGCCAGCAACTCAAGGTCAGGGGGCAATGAAAAACTGTTTTTT.

This rearrangement joins TRBV3-1 (or the pseudogene TRBV3-2) to TRBJ2-1; D tentatively reads TRBD1 or TRBD2 (5 bases each). This CDR3 contains 17 residues. V lost 6 bases and J 5 bases, leaving 23 bases between the germline ends. Germline CDR1 reads LGHDT; CDR2 reads YNNKEL (reference sequence). CDR3 nucleotides: TGTGCCAGCAGGCCCGGTCCCGTCGAGAGGGGACACAATGAGCAGTTCTTC. Translation gives CASRPGPVERGHNEQFF.

The chain uses TRBV29-1 and TRBJ2-5; D ambiguous. The germline gives CDR1 SQVTM, CDR2 ANQGSEA. Trimming stripped 6 bases from V and 5 bases from J, with 7 bases between. This CDR3 has 10 amino acids. DNA for the CDR3: TGCAGCGTGTCGGAGGAGACCCAGTACTTC. It codes for CSVSEETQYF. The entire variable domain, with the rest obtained from reference TRBV29-1 and TRBJ2-5, is as follows: SAVISQKPSRDICQRGTSLTIQCQVDSQVTMMFWYRQQPGQSLTLIATANQGSEATYESGFVIDKFPISRPNLTFSTLTVSNMSPEDSSIYLCSVSEETQYFGPGTRLLVL.

J is TRBJ1-5 and V is TRBV28, with unresolved D. Germline V gives CDR1 MDHEN, CDR2 SYDVKM. The CDR3 is 13 residues long. V shed 6 bases and J shed 0 bases, with 6 bases lying between them. For the CDR3, the DNA is TGTGCCAGCAGCGGCGGTAGCAATCAGCCCCAGCATTTT. Translating it yields CASSGGSNQPQHF.

The chain carries TRBV18 and TRBJ2-2; D not certain. Germline assignment: CDR1 KGHSH and CDR2 LQKENI. The V end lost 4 bases, the J end lost 1 base, and 7 bases lay between the germline ends. The CDR3 is 14 amino acids. CDR3 sequence reads: CASSLSQNTGELFF. CDR3 DNA sequence: TGTGCCAGCTCACTCTCCCAGAACACCGGGGAGCTGTTTTTT.

This clone was seen only once. The chain uses TRBV11-2 and TRBJ1-1; TRBD1 is a possible D gene (5 bases). The CDR3 contains 15 residues. V was clipped by 9 bases and J by 1 base, with 18 bases between them. In germline, CDR1 is SGHAT, CDR2 FQNNGV. The CDR3 DNA is TGTGCCAGTAAGGACCCGGGGGGAGGGAACACTGAAGCTTTCTTT. It encodes CASKDPGGGNTEAFF.

The chain carries TRBV19 and TRBJ1-2, with D tentatively TRBD1 (6 bases). The germline gives CDR1 LNHDA, CDR2 SQIVND (reference sequence). The V gene lost 3 bases and the J gene lost 3 bases, with 20 bases spanning the gap. This CDR3 is built from 17 residues. CDR3: CASSILPGQQMDYGYTF. The DNA for the CDR3 is TGTGCCAGTAGTATCCTCCCCGGACAGCAGATGGACTATGGCTACACCTTC. The full variable domain, in which reference TRBV19 and TRBJ1-2 provide the parts outside the CDR3, is DGGITQSPKYLFRKEGQNVTLSCEQNLNHDAMYWYRQDPGQGLRLIYYSQIVNDFQKGDIAEGYSVSREKKESFPLTVTSAQKNPTAFYLCASSILPGQQMDYGYTFGSGTRLTVV.

The rearrangement joins TRBV12-5 to TRBJ1-2; D unclear. Germline CDR1 and CDR2: LGHNT and FRNRAP. V lost 0 bases and J lost 4, with 18 bases in between. The CDR3 is 17 residues long. The CDR3 sequence is CASGLVRGVSGCYGYTF. Written as DNA, the CDR3 is TGTGCTAGTGGTTTGGTACGCGGTGTGTCCGGGTGCTATGGCTACACCTTC.

The chain couples TRBV3-1 (or the pseudogene TRBV3-2) to TRBJ2-7; 7 bases fit TRBD1. The CDR3 sequence is 14 residues long. CDR1 is LGHDT and CDR2 is YNNKEL in the germline V gene (reference sequence). J lost 3 bases, V lost 3 bases, and 5 bases had no gene match. The CDR3 reads CASSHRDRIYEQYF. Written as DNA, the CDR3 is TGTGCCAGCAGCCATCGGGACAGAATCTACGAGCAGTACTTC.

In DNA form, the CDR3 reads TGTGCCAGCAGTCCGACAGGGTTGAACACTGAAGCTTTCTTT. Protein sequence: CASSPTGLNTEAFF. The chain employs TRBV7-8 and TRBJ1-1; 7 bases are a match to TRBD1. Germline V gene sequence: CDR1 SGHVS, CDR2 FQNEAQ. The CDR3 contains 14 residues. The J segment lost 0 bases and the V segment lost 6 bases, leaving 4 bases of the junction unmatched.

Comments on this clone: This sample also contains other DNA sequences that code for the same CDR3. This chain connects TRBV5-1 to TRBJ1-5; D not certain. The germline V gene encodes CDR1 SGHRS and CDR2 YFSETQ. CDR3 length: 14 residues. The V gene lost 4 bases and the J gene lost 7 bases, with 15 bases spanning the gap. The CDR3 sequence is CASSPLGVGQPQHF. Here the CDR3 DNA reads TGCGCCAGCAGCCCCCTTGGGGTGGGGCAGCCCCAGCATTTT.

This clone was picked up a small number of times. This chain links TRBV5-6 with TRBJ1-2, with a possible D match to TRBD1 (5 bases). Germline CDR1 reads SGHDT; CDR2 reads YYEEEE. The V gene lost 1 base and the J gene lost 2 bases, with 15 bases spanning the gap. This CDR3 spans 16 amino acids. DNA of the CDR3: TGTGCCAGCAGCTTGTTCGGCGGGACGGTGAACTATGGCTACACCTTC. Its protein is CASSLFGGTVNYGYTF.

The chain employs TRBV28 and TRBJ1-2; TRBD1 is a possible D gene (5 bases). The V end lost 6 bases, the J end lost 7 bases, and 12 bases lay between the germline ends. Per germline, CDR1 MDHEN and CDR2 SYDVKM. The CDR3 spans 12 residues. The CDR3 sequence: CASRMGGSGYTF. The CDR3 DNA sequence: TGTGCCAGCAGGATGGGGGGAAGTGGCTACACCTTC.

This clone was found once. CDR3: CASSTAIFRWTGELFF. DNA for the CDR3: TGTGCCAGCAGCACCGCGATCTTCCGGTGGACCGGGGAGCTGTTTTTT. This chain connects TRBV21-1 to TRBJ2-2; the table calls TRBD2, which could not be checked here. TRBV21-1 is noted as a pseudogene. The CDR3 contains 16 residues.

In its sample, this clone was seen once. V and J are TRBV6-2 or TRBV6-3 and TRBJ2-1; 14 bases are shared with TRBD2. The trim removed 2 bases at V and 7 bases at J, leaving 19 bases unmatched. CDR1 MNHEY and CDR2 SVGEGT come from the germline V gene. The CDR3 loop spans 21 amino acids. CDR3 sequence reads: CASSYKGGPRGGLAGDNEQFF. CDR3 coding DNA: TGTGCCAGCAGTTACAAGGGAGGACCTCGAGGGGGACTAGCGGGAGATAATGAGCAGTTCTTC.

The J gene is TRBJ1-4, the V gene TRBV4-2; D remains ambiguous. The CDR3 covers 17 residues. V lost 2 bases, J lost 0 bases, and 13 bases lay in between. Germline assignment: CDR1 LGHNA and CDR2 YNFKEQ. CDR3 sequence: CASSQLDHSATNEKLFF. The CDR3 nucleotides are TGTGCCAGCAGCCAACTCGACCACAGTGCAACTAATGAAAAACTGTTTTTT.

The V gene is TRBV6-1, the J gene TRBJ1-1; D ambiguous. The CDR3 has 14 residues. CDR1 is MNHNS and CDR2 is SASEGT in the germline V gene. The V and J ends lost 1 base and 4 bases respectively, with 10 bases between them. The CDR3 DNA is TGTGCCAGCAGTGAAGAGGGATATAGCACTGAAGCTTTCTTT. This sequence encodes CASSEEGYSTEAFF.

J is TRBJ1-1 and V is TRBV19, with D hard to call. Trimming pared 1 base from V and 2 bases from J, leaving 8 bases between. Germline assignment: CDR1 LNHDA and CDR2 SQIVND (reference sequence). The CDR3 extends over 14 amino acids. In DNA form, the CDR3 reads TGTGCCAGTAGTATAGCCCTGAGAAACACTGAAGCTTTCTTT. It yields the protein CASSIALRNTEAFF. The full variable domain, in which reference TRBV19 and TRBJ1-1 provide the parts outside the CDR3, is DGGITQSPKYLFRKEGQNVTLSCEQNLNHDAMYWYRQDPGQGLRLIYYSQIVNDFQKGDIAEGYSVSREKKESFPLTVTSAQKNPTAFYLCASSIALRNTEAFFGQGTRLTVV.

J is TRBJ1-4 and V is TRBV7-9; maybe TRBD1 (6 bases). The germline V gene has CDR1 SEHNR and CDR2 FQNEAQ (reference sequence). Trimming stripped 5 bases from V and 5 bases from J, with 12 bases between. The CDR3 extends over 14 amino acids. In nucleotides, the CDR3 is TGTGCCAGCAGCCCTTGGGACATGAATGAAAAACTGTTTTTT. This encodes CASSPWDMNEKLFF. Based on the CDR3 plus reference TRBV7-9 and TRBJ1-4, the full variable domain is DTGVSQNPRHKITKRGQNVTFRCDPISEHNRLYWYRQTLGQGPEFLTYFQNEAQLEKSRLLSDRFSAERPKGSFSTLEIQRTEQGDSAMYLCASSPWDMNEKLFFGSGTQLSVL.